This T cell receptor beta chain was recorded in a study of OX40 agonist ivuxolimab in advanced cancers. The method was immunoSEQ multiplex PCR; TCRdb's version includes in-frame clones alone and lacks a portion of them. The table has tens of thousands of clones, about four fifths seen once. This CDR3 has 16 amino acids. The J segment lost 4 bases and the V segment lost 5 bases, leaving 12 bases of the junction unmatched. The germline CDR1 and CDR2 sequences are SEHNR and FQNEAQ (reference sequence). This sequence originates from an adult with an advanced solid tumor such as melanoma, head and neck, liver or kidney cancer. The input for sequencing was CD4+ or CD8+ T cells sorted from blood, taken in a trial of the OX40 agonist ivuxolimab. The chain is built from TRBV7-9 and TRBJ2-5, with 8 bases matching TRBD2. Written as DNA, the CDR3 is TGTGCCAGCAGCCGCGTTACTAGCGGACCAGTAGAGACCCAGTACTTC. Amino acid sequence: CASSRVTSGPVETQYF.